This T cell receptor (beta chain) stems from a study of T cell responses to AZD1222 COVID-19 vaccine (dated by TCRdb to 2020 to 2023). Notes on the research overall: AZD1222 recipients given second doses at about 4 weeks or at about 12 weeks were pooled, since spike-specific TCR depth and breadth were not found to differ between the two schedules. A total of roughly 240 trial participants underwent TCR sequencing, of whom some 210 received two doses of AZD1222 and about 25 received two doses of the MenACWY control vaccine. Enrollment into the trials was organized by age into subgroups of 18-55, 56-69 and 70-plus years, and those subgroups contained roughly 150, 30 and 60 TCR-sequenced participants, respectively. Here is what the overall study found, with its caveats: Nearly half of unique spike-specific TCRs reportedly recognized epitopes outside regions mutated in the B.1.351 and B.1.1.7 variants. Only five to seven AZD1222 recipients were SARS-CoV-2 seropositive at baseline, limiting conclusions about previously exposed vaccinees. Participants were mostly white British and included more females than males, and it was suggested by the authors that clonal diversity may have been underestimated. The vaccine-associated CD4 TCRs covered the entire spike protein, and the dominant responses fell in regions 160-218 and 743-854. Because no day 14 peak-response samples were available, repertoires were characterized only after the peak T cell response. A significant rise in spike-specific TCR breadth and depth was observed after two AZD1222 doses relative to day 0 and relative to MenACWY recipients. The 56-69-year group was small, and its depth increase did not reach significance, likely because of low power.

This sample's time point label indicates: baseline before first vaccination. The vaccinee samples were drawn from two UK trials, COV001 and COV002, one of which was a single-blind randomized controlled phase 2/3 trial testing AZD1222 (ChAdOx1 nCoV-19) in healthy adults. For TCRbeta chain sequencing, PBMC samples were collected from trial participants at day 0 and at day 28 after the second dose. The CDR3 regions of human TCRbeta chains were analyzed by immunosequencing. The original pipeline was this. Repertoire TCRs were checked for matches against a reference library of SARS-CoV-2-specific TCRs that had been generated using the MIRA antigen-specificity platform. Breadth meant the fraction of unique TCRs that were SARS-CoV-2-associated, whereas depth meant the fraction of total T cells that were SARS-CoV-2-associated. Using the MIRA data, each spike-specific TCR was mapped to the spike region that the TCR reacts to and placed in a CD4 or CD8 class. Log10-transformed breadth and depth values were compared by one-way ANOVA with Sidak's multiple comparisons tests. The table comes from immuneACCESS by way of TCRdb, which keeps in-frame sequences with V and J called. Part of the clones is missing from these tables; in studies checked, under half for an unresolved V gene and the rest for unknown reasons. The D gene and trimming were derived from the DNA, and the V and J assignments and clone size from that table. Within this sample are roughly 120,000 clones, with 70% to 90% of them counted one time only. The leading ten clones occupy approximately 8.8% of the sample.

The sample holds a few counts of this clone. No cognate antigen has been identified for it. The input lacks base qualities; no much larger clone sits a single base away. The sequenced sample was peripheral blood, obtained on day 0 of AZD1222 vaccination. This clonotype was sampled from an adult in good health.

The CDR3 protein sequence reads: CATSDWTSTTGELFF. The DNA sequence follows: TGTGCCACCAGTGATTGGACATCAACCACCGGGGAGCTGTTTTTT. The rearranged segments are TRBV24-1 and TRBJ2-2; 5 matching bases give a weak D call of TRBD1. The CDR3 goes from the cysteine to the phenylalanine over 15 residues. Just the 45-base CDR3 DNA is kept, in frame starting at base 1. The germline V gene yields KGHDR for CDR1 and SFDVKD for CDR2. The junction shows trimming of 2 bases on V and 4 bases on J, plus 10 bases between the germline ends.